This T cell receptor (beta chain) was obtained from a study of blood T cell repertoires in COVID-19. For the study at large: The samples span acute and convalescent COVID-19 from the United States, Italy and Spain. PBMCs, B-cell-depleted T cells, or T cells provided the cDNA or gDNA that made up the material.

As handled by the study authors: Scientists estimated how many nucleated cells there were by amplifying reference gene primers. Measured with immunoSEQ multiplex PCR; TCRdb has only the in-frame clones, and not every one. V and J calls and clone size come straight from that table; D and trimming were deduced from the DNA. There are 150,000 or so clones in the sample; about three quarters occur only once, and under 2% lies in the top ten. J lost 5 bases, V lost 7 bases, and 8 bases had no gene match. The CDR3 consists of 15 residues. Germline V gene lookup returns CDR1 SNHLY and CDR2 FYNNEI. The gene calls are TRBV2 and TRBJ1-6; TRBD1 agrees at 7 bases. The sequence came from a man older than 75 with acute or convalescent COVID-19. The sequenced sample was peripheral blood. The CDR3 loop reads CASNPQGLDNSPLHF. CDR3 DNA sequence: TGTGCCAGCAATCCACAGGGGTTGGATAATTCACCCCTCCACTTT.